Here is one T cell receptor (beta chain) with its context. The sample originates from a study of control samples from healthy donors and cancer patients. The CDR3 length is 11 residues. Assay: immunoSEQ multiplex PCR; the TCRdb copy retains only in-frame clones and omits some. The sample lists some 140,000 clones, roughly 94% seen once, with about 5.2% in the top ten. The receptor's source is a man aged 40-50 years in good health. Sequenced material: blood. J is TRBJ1-5 and V is TRBV21-1. TRBV21-1 has pseudogene status. In nucleotides, the CDR3 is TGTGCCAGCACCAGGCCCGGGAACCAGCATTTT. This translates into CASTRPGNQHF.